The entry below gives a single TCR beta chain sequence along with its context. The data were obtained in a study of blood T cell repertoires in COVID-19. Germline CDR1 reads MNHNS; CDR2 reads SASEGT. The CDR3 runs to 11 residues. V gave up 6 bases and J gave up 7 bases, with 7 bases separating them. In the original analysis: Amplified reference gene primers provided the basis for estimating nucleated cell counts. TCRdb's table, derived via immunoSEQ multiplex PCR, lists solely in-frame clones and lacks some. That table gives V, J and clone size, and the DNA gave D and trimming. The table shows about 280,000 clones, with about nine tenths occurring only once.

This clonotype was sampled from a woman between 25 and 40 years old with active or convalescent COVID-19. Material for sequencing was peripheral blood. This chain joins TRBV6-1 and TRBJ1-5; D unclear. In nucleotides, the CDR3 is TGTGCCAGCAGCCTAGGCCAGCCCCAGCATTTT. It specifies CASSLGQPQHF.